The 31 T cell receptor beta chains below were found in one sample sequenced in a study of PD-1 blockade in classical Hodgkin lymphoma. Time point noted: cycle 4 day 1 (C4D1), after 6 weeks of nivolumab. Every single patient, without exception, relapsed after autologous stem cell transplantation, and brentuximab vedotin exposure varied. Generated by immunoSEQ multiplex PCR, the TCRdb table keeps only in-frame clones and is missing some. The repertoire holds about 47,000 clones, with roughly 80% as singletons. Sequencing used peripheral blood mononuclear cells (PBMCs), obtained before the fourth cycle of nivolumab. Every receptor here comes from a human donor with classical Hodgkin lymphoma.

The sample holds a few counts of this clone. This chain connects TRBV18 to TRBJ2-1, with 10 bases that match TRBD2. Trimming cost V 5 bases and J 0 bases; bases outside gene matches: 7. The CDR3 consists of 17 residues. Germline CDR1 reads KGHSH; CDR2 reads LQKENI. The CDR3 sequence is CASSATGTSASYNEQFF. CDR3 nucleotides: TGTGCCAGCTCAGCAACCGGGACTAGCGCCTCCTACAATGAGCAGTTCTTC.

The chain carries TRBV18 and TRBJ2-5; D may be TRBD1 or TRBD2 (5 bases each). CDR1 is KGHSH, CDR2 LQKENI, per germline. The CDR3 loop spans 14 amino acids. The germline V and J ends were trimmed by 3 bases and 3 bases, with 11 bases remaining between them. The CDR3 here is CASSPRRGEETQYF. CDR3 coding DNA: TGTGCCAGCTCACCCCGAAGAGGGGAAGAGACCCAGTACTTC. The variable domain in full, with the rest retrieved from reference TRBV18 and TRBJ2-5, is NAGVMQNPRHLVRRRGQEARLRCSPMKGHSHVYWYRQLPEEGLKFMVYLQKENIIDESGMPKERFSAEFPKEGPSILRIQQVVRGDSAAYFCASSPRRGEETQYFGPGTRLLVL.

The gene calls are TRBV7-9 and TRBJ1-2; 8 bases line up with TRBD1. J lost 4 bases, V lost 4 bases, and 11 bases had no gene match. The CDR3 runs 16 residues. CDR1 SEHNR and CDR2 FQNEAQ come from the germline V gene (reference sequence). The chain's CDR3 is CASSSTGTGRGYGYTF. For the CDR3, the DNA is TGTGCCAGCAGCTCCACCGGGACAGGACGTGGCTATGGCTACACCTTC.

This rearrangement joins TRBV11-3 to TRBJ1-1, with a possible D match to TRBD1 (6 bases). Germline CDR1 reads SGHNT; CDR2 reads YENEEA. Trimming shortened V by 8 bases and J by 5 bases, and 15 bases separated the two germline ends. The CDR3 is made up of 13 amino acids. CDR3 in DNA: TGTGCCAGCGGATCAGACGGACAGACTGAAGCTTTCTTT. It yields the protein CASGSDGQTEAFF.

The CDR3 nucleotides read TGTGCCAGCAGCCCGGGGGGTAGCGGGAGAGGTTCCCAGTACTTC. This sequence encodes CASSPGGSGRGSQYF. The chain joins TRBV7-3 to TRBJ2-5; 9 bases agree with TRBD2. This CDR3 comprises 15 residues. With 5 bases clipped from V and 9 bases from J, the junction kept 13 bases outside the gene matches. Per germline, CDR1 SGHTA and CDR2 FQGTGA.

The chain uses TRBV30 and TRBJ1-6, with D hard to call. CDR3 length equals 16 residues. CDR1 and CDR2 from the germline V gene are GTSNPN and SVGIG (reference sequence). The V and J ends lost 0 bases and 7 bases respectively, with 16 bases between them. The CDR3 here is CAWSVGGVSWNSPLHF. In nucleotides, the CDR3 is TGTGCCTGGAGTGTAGGTGGGGTATCATGGAATTCACCCCTCCACTTT.

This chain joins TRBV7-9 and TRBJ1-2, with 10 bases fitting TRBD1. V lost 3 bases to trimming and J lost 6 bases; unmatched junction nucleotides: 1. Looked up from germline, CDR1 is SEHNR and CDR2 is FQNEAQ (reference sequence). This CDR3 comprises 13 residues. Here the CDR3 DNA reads TGTGCCAGCAGCTTCGGGACAGGGGATGGCTACACCTTC. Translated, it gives CASSFGTGDGYTF. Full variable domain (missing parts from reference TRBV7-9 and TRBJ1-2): DTGVSQNPRHKITKRGQNVTFRCDPISEHNRLYWYRQTLGQGPEFLTYFQNEAQLEKSRLLSDRFSAERPKGSFSTLEIQRTEQGDSAMYLCASSFGTGDGYTFGSGTRLTVV.

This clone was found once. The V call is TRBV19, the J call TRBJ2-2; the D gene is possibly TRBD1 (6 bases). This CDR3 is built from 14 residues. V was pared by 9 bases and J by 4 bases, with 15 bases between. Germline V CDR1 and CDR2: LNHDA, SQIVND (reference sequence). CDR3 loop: CASQTQGTTGELFF. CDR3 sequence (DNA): TGTGCCAGCCAAACACAGGGTACCACCGGGGAGCTGTTTTTT. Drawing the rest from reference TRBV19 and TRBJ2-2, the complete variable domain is DGGITQSPKYLFRKEGQNVTLSCEQNLNHDAMYWYRQDPGQGLRLIYYSQIVNDFQKGDIAEGYSVSREKKESFPLTVTSAQKNPTAFYLCASQTQGTTGELFFGEGSRLTVL.

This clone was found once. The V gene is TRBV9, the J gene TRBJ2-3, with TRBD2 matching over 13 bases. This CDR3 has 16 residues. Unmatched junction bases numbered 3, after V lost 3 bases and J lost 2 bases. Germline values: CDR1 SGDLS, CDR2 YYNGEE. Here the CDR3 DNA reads TGTGCCAGCAGCGACGGACTAGCGGGAGTCACAGATACGCAGTATTTT. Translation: CASSDGLAGVTDTQYF.

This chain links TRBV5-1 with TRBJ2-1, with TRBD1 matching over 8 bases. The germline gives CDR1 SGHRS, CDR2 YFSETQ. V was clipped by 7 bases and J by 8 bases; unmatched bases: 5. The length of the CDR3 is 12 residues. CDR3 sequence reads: CASGQGDDEQFF. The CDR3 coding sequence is TGCGCCAGCGGACAGGGAGACGATGAGCAGTTCTTC.

The CDR3 DNA is TGTGCCGGTGGGACAGGTAGCGGGAGAGAAGGGTACAATGAGCAGTTCTTC. Translation: CAGGTGSGREGYNEQFF. V is TRBV5-4 and J is TRBJ2-1, with TRBD2 as a possible D gene (9 bases). The V gene's germline CDR1 is SGHNT and CDR2 YYREEE (reference sequence). CDR3 length equals 17 residues. The germline V and J ends were trimmed by 10 bases and 4 bases, with 27 bases remaining between them.

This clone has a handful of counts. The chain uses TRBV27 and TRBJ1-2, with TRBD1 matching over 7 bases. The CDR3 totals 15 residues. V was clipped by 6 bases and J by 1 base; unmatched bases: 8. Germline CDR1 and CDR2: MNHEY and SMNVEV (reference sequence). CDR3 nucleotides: TGTGCCAGCAGGGTCGGGGACAGCCTTAACTATGGCTACACCTTC. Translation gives CASRVGDSLNYGYTF.

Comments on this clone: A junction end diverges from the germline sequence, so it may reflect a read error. CDR3 in DNA: TGTGCCAGCAGCTTGAATAGAGTGGGTCAGGTGAATACTGAAGCTTTCTTT. Its translation: CASSLNRVGQVNTEAFF. The V call is TRBV7-9, the J call TRBJ1-1; no firm D call. The germline gives CDR1 SEHNR, CDR2 FQNEAQ (reference sequence). This CDR3 is 17 amino acids long.

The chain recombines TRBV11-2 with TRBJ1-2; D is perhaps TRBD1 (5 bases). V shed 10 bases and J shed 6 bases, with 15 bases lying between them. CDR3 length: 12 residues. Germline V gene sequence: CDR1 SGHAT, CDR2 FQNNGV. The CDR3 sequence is CATRGRTHGYTF. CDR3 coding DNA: TGTGCCACACGGGGGAGGACGCATGGCTACACCTTC.

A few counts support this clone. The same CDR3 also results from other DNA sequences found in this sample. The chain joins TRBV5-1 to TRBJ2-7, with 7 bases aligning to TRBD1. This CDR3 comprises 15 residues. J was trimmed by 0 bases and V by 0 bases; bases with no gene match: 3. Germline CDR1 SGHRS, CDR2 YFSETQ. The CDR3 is CASSLAGGSSYEQYF. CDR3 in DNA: TGCGCCAGCAGCTTGGCAGGGGGAAGCTCCTACGAGCAGTACTTC.

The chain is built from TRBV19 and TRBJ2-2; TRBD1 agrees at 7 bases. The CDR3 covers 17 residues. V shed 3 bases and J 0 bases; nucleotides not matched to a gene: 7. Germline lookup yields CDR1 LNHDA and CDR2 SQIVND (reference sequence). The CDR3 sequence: CASSIPLGQTNTGELFF. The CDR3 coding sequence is TGTGCCAGTAGTATTCCCCTGGGACAGACGAACACCGGGGAGCTGTTTTTT.

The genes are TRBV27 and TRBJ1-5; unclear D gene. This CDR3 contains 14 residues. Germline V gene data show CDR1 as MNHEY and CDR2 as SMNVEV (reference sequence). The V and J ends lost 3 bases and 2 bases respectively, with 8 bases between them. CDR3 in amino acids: CASSFAGGNQPQHF. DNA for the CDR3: TGTGCCAGCAGTTTTGCGGGAGGCAATCAGCCCCAGCATTTT.

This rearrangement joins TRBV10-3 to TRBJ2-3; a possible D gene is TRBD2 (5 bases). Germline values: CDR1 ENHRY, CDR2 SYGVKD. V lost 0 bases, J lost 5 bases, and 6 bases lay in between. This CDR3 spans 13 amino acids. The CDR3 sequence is CAISESEVDTQYF. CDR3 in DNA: TGTGCCATCAGTGAGTCGGAGGTAGATACGCAGTATTTT.

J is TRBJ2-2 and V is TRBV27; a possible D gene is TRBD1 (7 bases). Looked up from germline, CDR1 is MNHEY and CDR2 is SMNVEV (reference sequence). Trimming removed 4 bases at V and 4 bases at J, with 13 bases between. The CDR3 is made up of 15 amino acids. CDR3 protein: CASSYRQGGTGELFF. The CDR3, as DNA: TGTGCCAGCAGTTACAGACAGGGAGGCACCGGGGAGCTGTTTTTT.

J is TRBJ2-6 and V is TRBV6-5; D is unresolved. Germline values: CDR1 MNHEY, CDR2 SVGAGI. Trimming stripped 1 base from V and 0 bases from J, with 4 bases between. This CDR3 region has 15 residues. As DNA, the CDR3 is TGTGCCAGCAGTTACTTTAGCTCTGGGGCCAACGTCCTGACTTTC. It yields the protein CASSYFSSGANVLTF.

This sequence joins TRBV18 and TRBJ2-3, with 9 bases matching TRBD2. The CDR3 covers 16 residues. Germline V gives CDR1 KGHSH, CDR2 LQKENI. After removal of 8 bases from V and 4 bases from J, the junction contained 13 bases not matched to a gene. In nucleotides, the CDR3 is TGTGCCAGCCGCCCGCGGACTAGCGTAGGGGCAGATACGCAGTATTTT. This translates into CASRPRTSVGADTQYF.

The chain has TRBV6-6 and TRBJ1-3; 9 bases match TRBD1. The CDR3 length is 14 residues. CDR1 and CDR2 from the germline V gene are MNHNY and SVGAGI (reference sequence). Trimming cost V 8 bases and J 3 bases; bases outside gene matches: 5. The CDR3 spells CASRGTGIGNTIYF. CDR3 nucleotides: TGTGCCAGCCGCGGGACAGGGATTGGAAACACCATATATTTT.

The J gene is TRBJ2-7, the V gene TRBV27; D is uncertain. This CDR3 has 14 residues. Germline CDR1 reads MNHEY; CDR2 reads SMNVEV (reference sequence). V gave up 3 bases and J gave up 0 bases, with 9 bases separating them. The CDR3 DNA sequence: TGTGCCAGCAGTTTTTGGGGTAGCTCCTACGAGCAGTACTTC. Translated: CASSFWGSSYEQYF.

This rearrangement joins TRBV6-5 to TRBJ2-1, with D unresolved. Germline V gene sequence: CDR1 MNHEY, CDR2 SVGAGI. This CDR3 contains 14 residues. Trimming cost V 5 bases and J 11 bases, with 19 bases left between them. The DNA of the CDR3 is TGTGCCAGCAGTCTTAGCTTCGACTCCTCTAAGCAGTTCTTC. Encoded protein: CASSLSFDSSKQFF.

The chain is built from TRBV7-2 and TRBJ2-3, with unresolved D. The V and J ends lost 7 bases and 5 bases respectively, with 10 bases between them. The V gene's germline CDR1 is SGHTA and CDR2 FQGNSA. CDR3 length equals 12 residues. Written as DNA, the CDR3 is TGTGCCAGCAATCCAATGGGAGATACGCAGTATTTT. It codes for CASNPMGDTQYF.

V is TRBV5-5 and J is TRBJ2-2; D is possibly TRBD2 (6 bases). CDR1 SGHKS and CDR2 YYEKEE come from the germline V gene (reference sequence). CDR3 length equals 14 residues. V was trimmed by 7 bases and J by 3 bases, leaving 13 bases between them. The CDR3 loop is CASWRGRDTGELFF. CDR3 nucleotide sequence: TGTGCCAGCTGGCGGGGACGGGACACCGGGGAGCTGTTTTTT. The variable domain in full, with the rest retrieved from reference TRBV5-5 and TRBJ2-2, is DAGVTQSPTHLIKTRGQQVTLRCSPISGHKSVSWYQQVLGQGPQFIFQYYEKEERGRGNFPDRFSARQFPNYSSELNVNALLLGDSALYLCASWRGRDTGELFFGEGSRLTVL.

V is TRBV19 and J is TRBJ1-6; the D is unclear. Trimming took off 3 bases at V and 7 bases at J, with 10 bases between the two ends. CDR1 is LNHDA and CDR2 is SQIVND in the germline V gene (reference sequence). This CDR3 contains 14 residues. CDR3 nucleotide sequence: TGTGCCAGTAGTATCAAGGCTCTAAATTCACCCCTCCACTTT. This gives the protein CASSIKALNSPLHF.

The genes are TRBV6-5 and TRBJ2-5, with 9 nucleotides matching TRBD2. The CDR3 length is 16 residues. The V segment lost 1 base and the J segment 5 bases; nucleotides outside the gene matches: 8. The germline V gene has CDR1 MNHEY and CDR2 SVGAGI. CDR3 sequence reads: CASSYLNGLARETQYF. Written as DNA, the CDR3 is TGTGCCAGCAGTTACTTAAACGGACTAGCGAGGGAGACCCAGTACTTC.

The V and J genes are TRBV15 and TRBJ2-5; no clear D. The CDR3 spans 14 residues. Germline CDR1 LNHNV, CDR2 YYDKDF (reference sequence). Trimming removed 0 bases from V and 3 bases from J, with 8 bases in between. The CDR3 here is CATSRDRTEETQYF. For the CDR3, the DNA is TGTGCCACCAGCAGAGATCGAACCGAAGAGACCCAGTACTTC.

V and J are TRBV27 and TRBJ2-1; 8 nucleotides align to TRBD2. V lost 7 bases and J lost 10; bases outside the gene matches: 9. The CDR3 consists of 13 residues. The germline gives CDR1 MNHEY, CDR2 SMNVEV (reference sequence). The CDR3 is CASTHSGTGEQFF. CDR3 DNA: TGTGCCAGCACCCATAGCGGGACGGGGGAGCAGTTCTTC.

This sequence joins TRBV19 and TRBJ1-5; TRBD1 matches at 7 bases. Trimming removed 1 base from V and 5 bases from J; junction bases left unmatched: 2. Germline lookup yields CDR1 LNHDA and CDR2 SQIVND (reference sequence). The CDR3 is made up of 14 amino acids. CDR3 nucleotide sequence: TGTGCCAGTAGTATAGTTACAGGGGATCAGCCCCAGCATTTT. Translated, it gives CASSIVTGDQPQHF.